Each of the 25 T cell receptor beta chains below was sequenced from the same sample in a study of CD8 T cells in ankylosing spondylitis. Points from the study as a whole: Apparently characteristic of ankylosing spondylitis blood was a TCR beta motif (fewer than 10 highly homologous variants).

TCRdb passed the 5' RACE reads through MiXCR, listing each CDR3 protein once. The profile shows some 840,000 distinct CDR3 sequences, 12% of them singletons. Their antigen targets remain unknown. Material for sequencing was blood, either unsorted or a sorted T cell fraction (not recorded which). These receptors were taken from a male donor with ankylosing spondylitis.

The V gene is TRBV7-2, the J gene TRBJ1-3; D ambiguous. The CDR3 is 13 residues long. Germline V gene lookup returns CDR1 SGHTA and CDR2 FQGNSA. V lost 5 bases and J 4 bases, leaving 9 bases between the germline ends. This CDR3 is CASSPQRGNTIYF. CDR3 DNA sequence: TGTGCCAGCAGCCCTCAAAGAGGAAACACCATATATTTT.

For this clonotype: The germline gene is not matched at one end of the junction; a read error may be the cause. The chain couples TRBV7-7 to TRBJ2-5; 9 nucleotides line up with TRBD1. Germline CDR1 is SSHAT and CDR2 is FNYEAQ (reference sequence). This CDR3 region has 15 residues. This chain's CDR3 is CASSPGGTGMKTQYF. The DNA for the CDR3 is TGTGCTAGCAGCCCAGGGGGGACAGGGATGAAGACCCAGTACTTC.

CDR3 region: CASSLVEKQFF. The CDR3 coding sequence is TGCGCCAGCAGCTTGGTGGAGAAGCAGTTCTTC. This chain joins TRBV5-1 and TRBJ2-1; no definite D call. This CDR3 has 11 amino acids. Germline V gene sequence: CDR1 SGHRS, CDR2 YFSETQ. V dropped 0 bases and J dropped 11 bases, with 6 bases sitting between them.

This clonotype was seen a handful of times. The rearrangement uses TRBV5-1 and TRBJ2-2; 11 nucleotides line up with TRBD1. CDR3 length equals 16 residues. Per the germline V gene, CDR1 is SGHRS and CDR2 is YFSETQ. V shed 3 bases and J 2 bases; nucleotides not matched to a gene: 3. In nucleotides, the CDR3 is TGCGCCAGCAGCTGGGACAGGGGGATTAACACCGGGGAGCTGTTTTTT. This encodes CASSWDRGINTGELFF.

This clonotype was recorded a few times. The gene calls are TRBV11-1 and TRBJ2-7, with 7 bases identical to TRBD2. Germline CDR1 is SGHAT and CDR2 is FQDESV (reference sequence). Unmatched junction bases numbered 15, after V lost 3 bases and J lost 4 bases. The CDR3 sequence is 17 residues long. This CDR3 is CASSLHPMASGMYEQYF. The CDR3 DNA reads TGTGCCAGCAGCTTGCACCCTATGGCTAGCGGTATGTACGAGCAGTACTTC. The variable domain in full, completed from reference TRBV11-1 and TRBJ2-7, reads EAEVAQSPRYKITEKSQAVAFWCDPISGHATLYWYRQILGQGPELLVQFQDESVVDDSQLPKDRFSAERLKGVDSTLKIQPAELGDSAMYLCASSLHPMASGMYEQYFGPGTRLTVT.

There are many counts of this clonotype. This rearrangement joins TRBV20-1 to TRBJ1-1; D may be TRBD1 (5 bases). Germline V gives CDR1 DFQATT, CDR2 SNEGSKA (reference sequence). V was shortened by 3 bases and J by 3 bases, with 17 bases between the two germline ends. CDR3 length equals 15 residues. The CDR3 DNA reads TGCAGTGCTAGTCCTGGGGGGGATCGGGACACTGAAGCTTTCTTT. Translation gives CSASPGGDRDTEAFF.

This clonotype was picked up a small number of times. This rearrangement joins TRBV30 to TRBJ1-5, with D unclear. Trimming pared 2 bases from V and 4 bases from J, leaving 9 bases between. CDR1 and CDR2 (germline): GTSNPN, SVGIG (reference sequence). The CDR3 is 13 residues long. The CDR3 DNA reads TGTGCCTGGAGTTTGTTGGGGAATCAGCCCCAGCATTTT. Translation: CAWSLLGNQPQHF.

This clonotype was recorded many times. The V and J genes are TRBV20-1 and TRBJ1-1; D is perhaps TRBD1 (5 bases). Germline V gene lookup returns CDR1 DFQATT and CDR2 SNEGSKA (reference sequence). Trimming took off 3 bases at V and 3 bases at J, with 14 bases between the two ends. The CDR3 contains 14 residues. The DNA for the CDR3 is TGCAGTGCTAGTTTGGTCGTAGGGGACACTGAAGCTTTCTTT. It encodes CSASLVVGDTEAFF.

The rearrangement joins TRBV11-2 to TRBJ1-2; D is uncertain. The CDR3 has 13 amino acids. The germline V gene encodes CDR1 SGHAT and CDR2 FQNNGV. V gave up 5 bases and J gave up 8 bases, with 15 bases separating them. The CDR3 DNA follows: TGTGCCAGCAGCACCAGCGTCTCGCCCGGCTACACCTTC. It codes for CASSTSVSPGYTF.

The rearrangement uses TRBV24-1 and TRBJ2-7; weak D call: TRBD1 (6 bases). Between the trimmed V and J ends, which lost 3 bases and 0 bases, there was a span of 11 bases. The CDR3 has 15 amino acids. CDR1 and CDR2 (germline): KGHDR, SFDVKD. Written as DNA, the CDR3 is TGTGCCACCAGTGATGGGACAATGAGCTCCTACGAGCAGTACTTC. Translated, it gives CATSDGTMSSYEQYF.

The CDR3 sequence is CASSQGWNSYEQYF. CDR3 bases: TGTGCCAGCAGCCAAGGGTGGAATTCCTACGAGCAGTACTTC. The genes are TRBV3-1 and TRBJ2-7, with D uncertain. V dropped 1 base and J dropped 1 base, with 8 bases sitting between them. The length of the CDR3 is 14 residues. Germline CDR1 is LGHDT and CDR2 is YNNKEL (reference sequence).

This clonotype has just a few counts. The gene calls are TRBV11-2 and TRBJ1-2, with D perhaps TRBD1 (6 bases). The V and J ends lost 1 base and 6 bases respectively, with 12 bases between them. Germline CDR1 SGHAT, CDR2 FQNNGV. The CDR3 is 14 amino acids. This CDR3 is CASSLAYTGNGYTF. The DNA for the CDR3 is TGTGCCAGCAGCTTAGCGTATACAGGGAATGGCTACACCTTC.

This clonotype has only a few counts. V usage is TRBV27 and J usage is TRBJ1-6; tentatively, D is TRBD1 (5 bases). CDR1 and CDR2 (germline): MNHEY, SMNVEV (reference sequence). The CDR3 is 14 amino acids. Trimming cost V 5 bases and J 6 bases, with 11 bases left between them. This CDR3 is CASSPTASNSPLHF. The CDR3 nucleotides are TGTGCCAGCAGTCCGACAGCGAGTAATTCACCCCTCCACTTT.

This clonotype was recorded at least ten times. The rearrangement uses TRBV12-3 or TRBV12-4 and TRBJ1-1; D might be TRBD1 (6 bases). V was clipped by 5 bases and J by 0 bases, with 13 bases between them. The CDR3 spans 15 residues. As DNA, the CDR3 is TGTGCCAGCAGTACTTATAGGACAGTGAACACTGAAGCTTTCTTT. Protein sequence: CASSTYRTVNTEAFF.

This clonotype has a handful of counts. The J gene is TRBJ2-3, the V gene TRBV11-2; TRBD2 matches 10 bases. Germline V CDR1 and CDR2: SGHAT, FQNNGV. The CDR3 is 17 amino acids. Losses at the gene ends were 5 bases for V and 0 bases for J; bases not matched to a gene: 8. CDR3 nucleotide sequence: TGTGCCAGCAGCCCCCGAGGACTAGCGGTCAGCACAGATACGCAGTATTTT. Its protein is CASSPRGLAVSTDTQYF.

This clonotype was seen a handful of times. This chain uses TRBV9 with TRBJ2-3, with a tentative D call TRBD2 (5 bases). V gave up 2 bases and J gave up 4 bases, with 11 bases separating them. Germline-derived CDR1 and CDR2 are SGDLS and YYNGEE. The CDR3 runs 14 residues. CDR3 protein: CASSVTGRADTQYF. CDR3 coding DNA: TGTGCCAGCAGCGTGACGGGAAGGGCAGATACGCAGTATTTT.

This chain links TRBV6-1 with TRBJ2-7, with D possibly matching TRBD2 (6 bases). This CDR3 has 16 residues. V gave up 7 bases and J gave up 1 base, with 20 bases separating them. CDR1 and CDR2 from the germline V gene are MNHNS and SASEGT. The CDR3 spells CASMGPRSGDSYEQYF. In DNA form, the CDR3 reads TGTGCCAGCATGGGACCCAGGTCGGGGGATTCCTACGAGCAGTACTTC.

This chain uses TRBV20-1 with TRBJ2-5; 8 nucleotides align to TRBD2. This CDR3 comprises 14 residues. V was pared by 3 bases and J by 5 bases, with 8 bases of the junction left unmatched. Germline V gene data show CDR1 as DFQATT and CDR2 as SNEGSKA (reference sequence). The CDR3 loop is CSARGAAGGETQYF. CDR3 DNA sequence: TGCAGTGCTAGGGGAGCGGCGGGGGGTGAGACCCAGTACTTC.

This clonotype was counted a few times. The V call is TRBV20-1, the J call TRBJ1-1; 9 nucleotides agree with TRBD1. The V and J ends lost 8 bases and 0 bases, in that order; junction bases with no gene match: 4. CDR1 DFQATT and CDR2 SNEGSKA come from the germline V gene (reference sequence). CDR3 length: 13 amino acids. The CDR3, as DNA: TGCAGTCCCCGGGACAGGGTGAACACTGAAGCTTTCTTT. It translates to CSPRDRVNTEAFF.

This chain joins TRBV21-1 and TRBJ2-5; no check of the table's D call, TRBD1, against the DNA was made. TRBV21-1 is a documented pseudogene. The CDR3 is 15 amino acids. CDR3 bases: TGTGCCAGCAGGCCAGGGGGGGGAGGACAAGAGACCCAGTACTTC. This encodes CASRPGGGGQETQYF.

This clonotype was picked up a small number of times. The rearrangement joins TRBV5-1 to TRBJ2-2, with 8 nucleotides matching TRBD1. Germline CDR1 SGHRS, CDR2 YFSETQ. J was trimmed by 5 bases and V by 1 base; bases with no gene match: 13. The CDR3 length is 18 residues. The CDR3 bases are TGCGCCAGCAGCTTGATCCGTAACCAGGGGGCAGGGACCGGGGAGCTGTTTTTT. Translating it yields CASSLIRNQGAGTGELFF. The full variable domain, in which reference TRBV5-1 and TRBJ2-2 provide the parts outside the CDR3, is KAGVTQTPRYLIKTRGQQVTLSCSPISGHRSVSWYQQTPGQGLQFLFEYFSETQRNKGNFPGRFSGRQFSNSRSEMNVSTLELGDSALYLCASSLIRNQGAGTGELFFGEGSRLTVL.

The rearrangement links TRBV30 to TRBJ1-1; tentatively, D is TRBD1 (5 bases). This CDR3 has 13 residues. Trimming pared 8 bases from V and 1 base from J, leaving 14 bases between. CDR1 GTSNPN and CDR2 SVGIG come from the germline V gene (reference sequence). The CDR3 sequence: CAGGDGTNTEAFF. DNA for the CDR3: TGTGCCGGGGGGGACGGTACGAACACTGAAGCTTTCTTT.

In its sample, this clonotype was seen many times. The genes are TRBV6-5 and TRBJ2-5; a weak D match, TRBD1 (5 bases). Trimming left V 2 bases short and J 4 bases short, with 14 bases between. The germline gives CDR1 MNHEY, CDR2 SVGAGI. This CDR3 is built from 15 residues. The CDR3 DNA reads as TGTGCCAGCAGTTACCAAAAGGGGCCGGGAGAGACCCAGTACTTC. This codes for CASSYQKGPGETQYF.

This clonotype was observed a handful of times. The rearrangement joins TRBV20-1 to TRBJ2-1; 12 positions agree with TRBD2. Trimming took 0 bases from V and 15 from J; bases not matched to a gene: 3. This CDR3 region has 12 residues. Looked up from germline, CDR1 is DFQATT and CDR2 is SNEGSKA (reference sequence). The CDR3 reads CSARELAGGRFF. The CDR3, as DNA: TGCAGTGCTAGAGAACTAGCGGGGGGCCGGTTCTTC.

This clonotype was observed a handful of times. The genes are TRBV5-1 and TRBJ2-2; the D gene is possibly TRBD2 (7 bases). With 2 bases removed from V and 3 bases from J, the gap between germline ends came to 17 bases. Germline loops: CDR1 SGHRS, CDR2 YFSETQ. The CDR3 length is 17 residues. The CDR3 DNA reads as TGCGCCAGCAGCTTCGACGCGGGGGCCGTGGACACCGGGGAGCTGTTTTTT. Its translation: CASSFDAGAVDTGELFF.